Following are 16 T cell receptor beta chains from one sample sequenced in a study of CD8+ T cells in alopecia areata. Isolated RNA was reverse transcribed into cDNA used as the sequencing template. TCRdb's table, derived via immunoSEQ multiplex PCR, lists solely in-frame clones and lacks some. The sample yields over 100,000 clones, without any singletons. Sequenced: lesional skin. These receptors were taken from a C3H/HeJ mouse with alopecia areata. MHC haplotype: H2-k.

Note on this clone: Gene names refer to mouse genes. The read terminates 4 residues before the CDR3 end, so the remaining end is supplied by the germline J gene. The rearrangement joins TRBV1 to TRBJ2-5, with D maybe TRBD1 (5 bases). There are 14 residues in the CDR3. Per germline, CDR1 NSQYPW and CDR2 LRSPGD (reference sequence). The CDR3 bases that were read are TGCACCTGCAGTGGGCCGGGGAAGGGGGAC. Protein sequence: CTCSGPGKGD. The full CDR3 reads CTCSGPGKGDTQYF.

This clone was seen only a few times. Gene names follow the mouse nomenclature. The read ends 4 residues before the CDR3 terminus; that terminus is restored from the germline J gene. The chain uses TRBV1 and TRBJ2-7; the match to TRBD2 covers 12 bases. Looked up from germline, CDR1 is NSQYPW and CDR2 is LRSPGD (reference sequence). The CDR3 length is 15 residues. CDR3 region: CTCSAGLGGLYEQYF. The DNA read from the CDR3 is TGCACCTGCAGTGCAGGACTGGGGGGGCTTTAT.

Turning to this clone: These gene names are mouse names. The CDR3 end falls 4 residues outside the read, so it is completed with the germline J gene. This chain links TRBV13-2 with TRBJ1-1, with D perhaps matching TRBD1 (5 bases). Germline values: CDR1 NNHNN, CDR2 SYGAGS (reference sequence). The CDR3 sequence is 14 residues long. V was shortened by 5 bases and J by 4 bases, with 15 bases between the two germline ends. The CDR3 loop is CASGVQDGFTEVFF. CDR3 DNA (partial): TGTGCCAGCGGGGTACAGGATGGGTTCACA.

This clone was observed a few times. Gene names are the mouse ones. With the read ending 4 residues before the CDR3 end, the germline J gene is used to fill in that end. This sequence joins TRBV1 and TRBJ2-3; the D gene is possibly TRBD1 (6 bases). There are 17 residues in the CDR3. V was trimmed by 2 bases and J by 1 base, leaving 16 bases between them. The germline CDR1 and CDR2 sequences are NSQYPW and LRSPGD (reference sequence). CDR3 DNA (partial): TGCACCTGCAGTGCAACAGGCAGGGGAGGTGGTGCAGAA. Translated: CTCSATGRGGGAE. The complete CDR3 sequence is CTCSATGRGGGAETLYF.

Turning to this clone: Gene names are mouse gene names. The read ends 4 residues shy of where the CDR3 ends; the end is completed using the germline J gene. V usage is TRBV13-3 and J usage is TRBJ2-1; D is unresolved. With 5 bases removed from V and 6 bases from J, the gap between germline ends came to 6 bases. CDR1 and CDR2 (germline): NNHDY, SYVADS. The CDR3 extends over 11 amino acids. The part of the CDR3 DNA that was read is TGTGCCAGCAGACACACTGCT. Its protein product is CASRHTA. The whole CDR3 is CASRHTAEQFF.

On this clone: Genes and germline are mouse. The CDR3 extends 4 residues past the end of the read, so its final part is completed from the germline J gene. This chain links TRBV19 with TRBJ1-4; weak D call: TRBD1 (6 bases). Germline V gene data show CDR1 as FNHDT and CDR2 as SITEND (reference sequence). The CDR3 is 15 residues long. Between the trimmed V and J ends, which lost 4 bases and 2 bases, there was a span of 12 bases. The DNA read from the CDR3 is TGTGCCAGCAGTCCAGGGGTGAGGTCCAACGAA. Its protein is CASSPGVRSNE. The whole CDR3 protein is CASSPGVRSNERLFF.

Note on this clone: Gene and germline names: mouse. The read terminates 4 residues before the CDR3 end, so the remaining end is supplied by the germline J gene. The J gene is TRBJ2-2, the V gene TRBV19; 7 bases are shared with TRBD1. V lost 5 bases and J lost 2; bases outside the gene matches: 0. The germline CDR1 and CDR2 sequences are FNHDT and SITEND (reference sequence). The CDR3 consists of 13 residues. The CDR3 is CASSRGNTGQLYF. CDR3 DNA, as far as it was read: TGTGCCAGCAGCAGGGGGAACACCGGG.

The table lists this clone with a few counts. The genes are named according to mouse. The CDR3 goes on 4 residues after the read ends, and that part is filled in from the germline J gene. The gene calls are TRBV19 and TRBJ2-1; 11 positions agree with TRBD2. V gave up 7 bases and J gave up 6 bases; unmatched junction bases: 6. Germline loops: CDR1 FNHDT, CDR2 SITEND (reference sequence). The CDR3 sequence is 14 residues long. CDR3 bases read: TGTGCCAGCCGCGACTGGGGGGGAAGTGCT. Protein: CASRDWGGSA. The CDR3 as a whole reads CASRDWGGSAEQFF.

In its sample, this clone was seen many times. Mouse names are used for the genes. The CDR3 goes on 4 residues after the read ends, and that part is filled in from the germline J gene. The chain has TRBV13-3 and TRBJ2-2, with 10 bases that match TRBD2. The V segment lost 3 bases and the J segment 3 bases; nucleotides outside the gene matches: 2. The CDR3 sequence is 15 residues long. Germline-derived CDR1 and CDR2 are NNHDY and SYVADS. The sequenced CDR3 bases are TGTGCCAGCAGTGTTGGGACTGGGGACACCGGG. Protein product: CASSVGTGDTG. The whole CDR3 protein is CASSVGTGDTGQLYF.

With regard to this clone: Germline and genes here are mouse. The CDR3 end is not reached by the read, which stops 4 residues before it; the germline J gene fills it in. The chain uses TRBV1 and TRBJ2-7; TRBD2 matches at 10 bases. Germline assignment: CDR1 NSQYPW and CDR2 LRSPGD (reference sequence). There are 16 residues in the CDR3. V was clipped by 2 bases and J by 2 bases; unmatched bases: 6. Incomplete CDR3 DNA: TGCACCTGCAGTGCAAACCGGACTGGGGGCACCTAT. Its translation is CTCSANRTGGTY. The entire CDR3 is CTCSANRTGGTYEQYF.

Remarks on this clone: Each gene name is a mouse one. The read gets to within 4 residues of the CDR3 end, and the germline J gene fills in the rest. The chain employs TRBV13-3 and TRBJ1-4; D might be TRBD1 (5 bases). This CDR3 is 13 amino acids long. Trimming left V 5 bases short and J 5 bases short, with 10 bases between. The V gene's germline CDR1 is NNHDY and CDR2 SYVADS. Here the CDR3 reads CASSPRQNERLFF. CDR3 DNA, as far as it was read: TGTGCCAGCAGCCCTCGACAGAACGAA.

This clone came up a few times. Gene names denote mouse genes. The read comes to an end 4 residues before the CDR3 does, leaving the germline J gene to fill in the end. This chain joins TRBV13-1 and TRBJ1-2; the match to TRBD1 covers 7 bases. CDR3 length: 15 amino acids. The V gene's germline CDR1 is NSHNY and CDR2 SYGAGN. The V segment lost 2 bases and the J segment 2 bases; nucleotides outside the gene matches: 6. The DNA read from the CDR3 is TGTGCCAGCAGTGAAACAGGGGATGGGAACTCC. The encoded protein is CASSETGDGNS. In full, the CDR3 is CASSETGDGNSDYTF.

In its sample, this clone was seen a few times. Germline and genes here are mouse. The read falls 4 residues short of the CDR3 end, and the missing part is taken from the germline J gene. The chain is built from TRBV16 and TRBJ2-3; 9 nucleotides align to TRBD2. The germline V gene has CDR1 SGHSA and CDR2 FRNQAP. Losses at the gene ends were 4 bases for V and 0 bases for J; bases not matched to a gene: 2. CDR3 length: 15 residues. Incomplete CDR3 DNA: TGTGCAAGCAGCTCGGACTGGGGTAGTGCAGAA. Encoded protein: CASSSDWGSAE. The complete CDR3 protein is CASSSDWGSAETLYF.

With respect to this clone: Gene names are mouse gene names. The read ends 4 residues before the CDR3 terminus; that terminus is restored from the germline J gene. This sequence joins TRBV1 and TRBJ1-2, with 8 positions matching TRBD1. V dropped 3 bases and J dropped 4; count of bases not matched to a gene: 4. Germline values: CDR1 NSQYPW, CDR2 LRSPGD (reference sequence). CDR3 size: 14 residues. This CDR3 reads CTCSAITGGSDYTF. CDR3 bases read: TGCACCTGCAGTGCCATCACAGGGGGCTCC.

This clone came up a few times. The gene names here belong to mouse. The read terminates 4 residues ahead of where the CDR3 ends, so the germline J gene completes it. This rearrangement joins TRBV13-3 to TRBJ1-4; TRBD1 is a possible D gene (6 bases). V was pared by 2 bases and J by 6 bases, with 14 bases between. CDR1 and CDR2 (germline): NNHDY, SYVADS. The CDR3 loop spans 15 amino acids. Incomplete CDR3 DNA: TGTGCCAGCAGTGAGGTGCAGGGGAGGGACGAA. It specifies CASSEVQGRDE. The entire CDR3 protein reads CASSEVQGRDERLFF.

This clone was counted a few times. The listed genes are named as in mouse. The CDR3 end is not reached by the read, which stops 4 residues before it; the germline J gene fills it in. The gene calls are TRBV19 and TRBJ2-2; D is perhaps TRBD2 (7 bases). The V end was cut by 4 bases, the J end by 4 bases, with 17 bases between. Germline loops: CDR1 FNHDT, CDR2 SITEND (reference sequence). The CDR3 has 16 amino acids. CDR3 DNA, as far as it was read: TGTGCCAGCAGTTTACCTGGGGGCGGTGGCACCGGG. Translation: CASSLPGGGGTG. The whole CDR3 region reads CASSLPGGGGTGQLYF.